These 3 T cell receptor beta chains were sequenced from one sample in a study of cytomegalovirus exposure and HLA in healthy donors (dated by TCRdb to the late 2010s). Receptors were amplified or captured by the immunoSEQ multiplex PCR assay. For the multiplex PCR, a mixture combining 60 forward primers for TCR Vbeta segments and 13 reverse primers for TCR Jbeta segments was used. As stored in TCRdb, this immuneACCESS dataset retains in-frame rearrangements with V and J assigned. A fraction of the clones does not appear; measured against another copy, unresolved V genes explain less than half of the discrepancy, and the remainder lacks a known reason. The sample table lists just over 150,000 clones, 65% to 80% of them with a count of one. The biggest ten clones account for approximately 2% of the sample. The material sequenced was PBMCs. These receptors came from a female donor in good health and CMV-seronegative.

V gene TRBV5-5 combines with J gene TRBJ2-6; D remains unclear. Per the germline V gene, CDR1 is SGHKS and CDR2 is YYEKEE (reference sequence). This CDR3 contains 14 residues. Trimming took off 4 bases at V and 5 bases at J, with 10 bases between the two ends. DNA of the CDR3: TGTGCCAGCAGCCCCGCTCTAAGGGCCAACGTCCTGACTTTC. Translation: CASSPALRANVLTF.

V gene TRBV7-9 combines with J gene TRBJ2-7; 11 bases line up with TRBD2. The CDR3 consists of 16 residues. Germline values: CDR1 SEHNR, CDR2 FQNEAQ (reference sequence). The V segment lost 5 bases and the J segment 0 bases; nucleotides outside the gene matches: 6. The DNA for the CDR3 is TGTGCCAGCAGCGAGGGACTAGCGGATATCTCCTACGAGCAGTACTTC. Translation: CASSEGLADISYEQYF.

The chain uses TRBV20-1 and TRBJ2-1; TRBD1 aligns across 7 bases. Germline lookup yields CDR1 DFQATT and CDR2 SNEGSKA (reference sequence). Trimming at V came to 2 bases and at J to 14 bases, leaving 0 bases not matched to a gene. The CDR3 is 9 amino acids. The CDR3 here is CSARQGEFF. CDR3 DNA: TGCAGTGCTAGACAGGGGGAGTTCTTC.